The 11 T cell receptor beta chains below come from one sample, sequenced in a study of cytomegalovirus exposure and HLA in healthy donors. Both 60 Vbeta primers and 13 Jbeta primers went into the PCR. Libraries were prepared by immunoSEQ multiplex PCR; TCRdb keeps only in-frame clonotypes and omits some of them. The data contain about 160,000 clones, 84% of them singletons. The sample comprised PBMCs. All receptors derive from a man aged 18 to 30 in good health and CMV-seronegative.

This clone was recorded once. The J gene is TRBJ2-7, the V gene TRBV5-5; D perhaps matches TRBD1 (5 bases). With 4 bases removed from V and 1 base from J, the gap between germline ends came to 9 bases. The CDR3 contains 13 residues. CDR1 is SGHKS, CDR2 YYEKEE, per germline (reference sequence). The CDR3 region has the DNA TGTGCCAGCAGCCCGACAGTTTCCTACGAGCAGTACTTC. Amino acid sequence: CASSPTVSYEQYF.

This sequence joins TRBV28 and TRBJ1-5; 9 bases map to TRBD1. The CDR3 covers 14 residues. Germline V gives CDR1 MDHEN, CDR2 SYDVKM. The junction had 4 bases not matched to a gene; V was cut back by 4 bases and J by 6 bases. In nucleotides, the CDR3 is TGTGCCAGCAGTTCGACAGGGGGTGGTCAGCCCCAGCATTTT. It is translated as CASSSTGGGQPQHF.

The rearrangement joins TRBV23-1 to TRBJ2-3; tentatively, D is TRBD2 (6 bases). TRBV23-1 is noted as an ORF with a role that remains uncertain. This CDR3 has 15 residues. CDR3 nucleotide sequence: TGCGCACCCCGGTGTGGAGGGGCGGCCACAGATACGCAGTATTTT. Amino acid sequence: CAPRCGGAATDTQYF.

This clone was observed a single time. This sequence joins TRBV28 and TRBJ2-1; maybe TRBD2 (5 bases). CDR3 size: 15 residues. CDR1 is MDHEN, CDR2 SYDVKM, per germline. Trimming cost V 10 bases and J 0 bases, with 16 bases left between them. CDR3 DNA: TGTGCCACCCACTCCGGGGTGAGCTCCTACAATGAGCAGTTCTTC. Translation: CATHSGVSSYNEQFF.

The chain has TRBV4-1 and TRBJ1-1; D remains ambiguous. Germline lookup yields CDR1 MGHRA and CDR2 YSYEKL. The V end was cut by 0 bases, the J end by 4 bases, with 6 bases between. The CDR3 consists of 13 residues. The CDR3 loop is CASSQDGLTEAFF. CDR3 DNA: TGCGCCAGCAGCCAAGATGGGCTCACTGAAGCTTTCTTT.

V and J are TRBV19 and TRBJ2-7, with 8 bases that match TRBD2. The CDR3 runs 14 residues. CDR1 is LNHDA, CDR2 SQIVND, per germline (reference sequence). With 3 bases clipped from V and 0 bases from J, the junction kept 1 base outside the gene matches. The CDR3 bases are TGTGCCAGTAGTATGAGCGGGAGCTCCTACGAGCAGTACTTC. Its translation is CASSMSGSSYEQYF.

The V call is TRBV7-9, the J call TRBJ1-5; D unresolved. Germline lookup yields CDR1 SEHNR and CDR2 FQNEAQ (reference sequence). This CDR3 is 12 amino acids long. Trimming pared 1 base from V and 6 bases from J, leaving 4 bases between. The CDR3 region is CASSLDGQPQHF. CDR3 nucleotide sequence: TGTGCCAGCAGCTTAGACGGTCAGCCCCAGCATTTT.

This clone was found a few times. The chain has TRBV28 and TRBJ2-7, with D maybe TRBD2 (7 bases). Trimming pared 4 bases from V and 7 bases from J, leaving 29 bases between. This CDR3 is built from 18 residues. Germline V gives CDR1 MDHEN, CDR2 SYDVKM. The CDR3 nucleotides are TGTGCCAGCAGTTCCCACGATTCGGGGGGCGCGCGGGTTGGGGAGCAGTACTTC. This translates into CASSSHDSGGARVGEQYF.

This sequence joins TRBV5-1 and TRBJ2-2, with D tentatively TRBD1 (5 bases). Trimming took 3 bases from V and 0 from J, leaving 9 bases between them. Germline assignment: CDR1 SGHRS and CDR2 YFSETQ. CDR3 length: 15 residues. CDR3 bases: TGCGCCAGCAGCTCGGACACTACGAACACCGGGGAGCTGTTTTTT. Translated: CASSSDTTNTGELFF. Based on the CDR3 plus reference TRBV5-1 and TRBJ2-2, the full variable domain is KAGVTQTPRYLIKTRGQQVTLSCSPISGHRSVSWYQQTPGQGLQFLFEYFSETQRNKGNFPGRFSGRQFSNSRSEMNVSTLELGDSALYLCASSSDTTNTGELFFGEGSRLTVL.

A single count supports this clone. The chain links TRBV13 to TRBJ2-6; D remains unclear. This CDR3 comprises 16 residues. V was pared by 5 bases and J by 6 bases, with 17 bases between. Germline lookup yields CDR1 PRHDT and CDR2 FYEKMQ (reference sequence). As DNA, the CDR3 is TGTGCCAGCAGCGCCTGGCCCAGGCAAAAGGCCAACGTCCTGACTTTC. It yields the protein CASSAWPRQKANVLTF.

The chain couples TRBV18 to TRBJ2-6; maybe TRBD1 (6 bases). V lost 3 bases, J lost 0 bases, and 12 bases lay in between. Per the germline V gene, CDR1 is KGHSH and CDR2 is LQKENI. The length of the CDR3 is 17 residues. DNA of the CDR3: TGTGCCAGCTCACCGGGACAATTTAGCTCTGGGGCCAACGTCCTGACTTTC. This gives the protein CASSPGQFSSGANVLTF.